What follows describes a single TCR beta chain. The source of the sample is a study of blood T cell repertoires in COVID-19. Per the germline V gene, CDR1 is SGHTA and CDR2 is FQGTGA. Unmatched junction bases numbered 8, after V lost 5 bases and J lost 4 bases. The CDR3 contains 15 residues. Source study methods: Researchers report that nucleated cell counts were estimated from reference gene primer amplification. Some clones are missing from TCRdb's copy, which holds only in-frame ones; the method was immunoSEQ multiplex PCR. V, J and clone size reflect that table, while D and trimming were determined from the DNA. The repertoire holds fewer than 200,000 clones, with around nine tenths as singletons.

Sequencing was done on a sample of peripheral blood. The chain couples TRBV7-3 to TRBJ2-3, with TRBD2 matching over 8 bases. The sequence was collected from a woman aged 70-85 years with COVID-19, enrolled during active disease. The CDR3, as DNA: TGTGCCAGCAGCCTCCTCAGCGGGAGATCAGATACGCAGTATTTT. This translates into CASSLLSGRSDTQYF. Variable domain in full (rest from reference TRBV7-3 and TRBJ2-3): GAGVSQTPSNKVTEKGKYVELRCDPISGHTALYWYRQSLGQGPEFLIYFQGTGAADDSGLPNDRFFAVRPEGSVSTLKIQRTERGDSAVYLCASSLLSGRSDTQYFGPGTRLTVL.